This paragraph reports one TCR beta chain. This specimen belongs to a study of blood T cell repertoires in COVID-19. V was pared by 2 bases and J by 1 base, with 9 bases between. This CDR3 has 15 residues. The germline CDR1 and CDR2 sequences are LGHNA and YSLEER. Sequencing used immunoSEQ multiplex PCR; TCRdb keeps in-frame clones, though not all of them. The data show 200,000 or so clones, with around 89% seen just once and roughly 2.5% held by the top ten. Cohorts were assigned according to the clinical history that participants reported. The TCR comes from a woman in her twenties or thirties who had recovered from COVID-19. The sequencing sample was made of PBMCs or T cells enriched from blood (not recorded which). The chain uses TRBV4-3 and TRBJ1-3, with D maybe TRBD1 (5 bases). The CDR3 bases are TGCGCCAGCAGCCAAATTACAGGTTCTGGAAACACCATATATTTT. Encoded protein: CASSQITGSGNTIYF.